What follows describes a single T cell receptor beta chain. The data are from a study of shared clonotypes between healthy human individuals. With 0 bases removed from V and 1 base from J, the gap between germline ends came to 11 bases. The CDR3 spans 16 residues. CDR1 is LGHNA, CDR2 YSLEER, per germline. An assay was performed, and its level was deep. In replicate PCRs of sorted subsets, roughly 210 ng DNA, about 30,000 T cell genomes, was used. This table comes from immunoSEQ multiplex PCR, and its TCRdb copy is limited to in-frame clones, with some not included. The profile shows some 240,000 clones, approximately 65% of them singletons.

The receptor comes from a man between 25 and 39 years old in good health. The sequenced sample was memory CD4+ T cells sorted from blood. Subset: CD45RA-negative fraction. The chain recombines TRBV4-3 with TRBJ2-3; D might be TRBD1 (5 bases). As DNA, the CDR3 is TGCGCCAGCAGCCAAGAAGTTTGGGGCCGCACAGATACGCAGTATTTT. This gives the protein CASSQEVWGRTDTQYF.